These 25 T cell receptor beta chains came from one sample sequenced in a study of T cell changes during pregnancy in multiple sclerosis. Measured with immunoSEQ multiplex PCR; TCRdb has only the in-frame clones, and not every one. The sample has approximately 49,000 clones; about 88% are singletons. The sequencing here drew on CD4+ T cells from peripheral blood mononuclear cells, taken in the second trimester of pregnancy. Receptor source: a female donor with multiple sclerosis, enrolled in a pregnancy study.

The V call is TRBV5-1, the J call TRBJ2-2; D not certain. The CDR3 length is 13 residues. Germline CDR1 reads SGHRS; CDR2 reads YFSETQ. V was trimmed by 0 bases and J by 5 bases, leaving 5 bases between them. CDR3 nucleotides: TGCGCCAGCAGCTTGGTTCTGACCGGGGAGCTGTTTTTT. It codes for CASSLVLTGELFF.

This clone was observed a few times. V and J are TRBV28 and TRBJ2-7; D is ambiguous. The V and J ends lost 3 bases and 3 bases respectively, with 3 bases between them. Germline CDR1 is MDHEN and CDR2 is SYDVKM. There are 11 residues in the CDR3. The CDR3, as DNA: TGTGCCAGCAGTTTCAACTACGAGCAGTACTTC. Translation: CASSFNYEQYF. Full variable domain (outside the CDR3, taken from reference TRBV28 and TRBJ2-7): DVKVTQSSRYLVKRTGEKVFLECVQDMDHENMFWYRQDPGLGLRLIYFSYDVKMKEKGDIPEGYSVSREKKERFSLILESASTNQTSMYLCASSFNYEQYFGPGTRLTVT.

The DNA for the CDR3 is TGTGCCTGGAGTGTGGGCGGGGGGTCCTTTACGCAGTATTTT. Protein product: CAWSVGGGSFTQYF. The gene calls are TRBV30 and TRBJ2-3, with 8 bases aligning to TRBD2. Unmatched junction bases numbered 7, after V lost 0 bases and J lost 8 bases. The CDR3 loop spans 14 amino acids. Germline loops: CDR1 GTSNPN, CDR2 SVGIG (reference sequence).

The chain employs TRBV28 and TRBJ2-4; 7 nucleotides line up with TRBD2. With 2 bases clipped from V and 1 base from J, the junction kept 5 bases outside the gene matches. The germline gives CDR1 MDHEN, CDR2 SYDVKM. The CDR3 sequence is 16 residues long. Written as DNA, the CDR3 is TGTGCCAGCAGTTTAACAGCGGGGACCGCCAAAAACATTCAGTACTTC. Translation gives CASSLTAGTAKNIQYF.

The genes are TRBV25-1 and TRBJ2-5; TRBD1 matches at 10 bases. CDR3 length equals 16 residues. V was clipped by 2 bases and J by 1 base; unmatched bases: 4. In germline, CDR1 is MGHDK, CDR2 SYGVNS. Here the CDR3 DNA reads TGTGCCAGCAGTGAAGGCAGGACAGGGGGCCAAGAGACCCAGTACTTC. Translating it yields CASSEGRTGGQETQYF.

The CDR3: CASSFFGGLREQYF. For the CDR3, the DNA is TGTGCCAGCAGCTTTTTCGGTGGGCTAAGAGAGCAGTACTTC. This chain joins TRBV7-9 and TRBJ2-7, with D unresolved. Germline assignment: CDR1 SEHNR and CDR2 FQNEAQ (reference sequence). The V gene lost 3 bases and the J gene lost 7 bases, with 16 bases spanning the gap. The CDR3 contains 14 residues.

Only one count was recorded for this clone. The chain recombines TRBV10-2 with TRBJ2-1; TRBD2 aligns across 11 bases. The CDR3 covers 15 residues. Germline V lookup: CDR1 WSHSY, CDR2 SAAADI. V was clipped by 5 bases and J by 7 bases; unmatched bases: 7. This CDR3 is CASSRPLAGGNEQFF. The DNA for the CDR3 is TGCGCCAGCAGTCGGCCCCTAGCGGGAGGTAATGAGCAGTTCTTC.

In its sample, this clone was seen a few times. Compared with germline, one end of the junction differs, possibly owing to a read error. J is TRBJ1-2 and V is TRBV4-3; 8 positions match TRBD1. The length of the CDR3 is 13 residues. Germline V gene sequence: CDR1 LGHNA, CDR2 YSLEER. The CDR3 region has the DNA TGCGCCAGCAGCCAAGGGGACCCGACAGGGGCTGTCTTC. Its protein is CASSQGDPTGAVF.

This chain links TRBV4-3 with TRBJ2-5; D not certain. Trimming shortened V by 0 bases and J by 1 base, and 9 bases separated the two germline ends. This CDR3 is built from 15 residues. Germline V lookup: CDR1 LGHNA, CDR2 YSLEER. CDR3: CASSQDSRFQETQYF. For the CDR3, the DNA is TGCGCCAGCAGCCAAGATTCTAGGTTCCAAGAGACCCAGTACTTC.

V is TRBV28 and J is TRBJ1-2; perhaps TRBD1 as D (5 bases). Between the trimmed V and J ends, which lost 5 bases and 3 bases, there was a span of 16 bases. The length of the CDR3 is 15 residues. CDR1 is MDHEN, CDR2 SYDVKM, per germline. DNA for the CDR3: TGTGCCAGCAGTCCCGTAGGGGCGCGAGACTATGGCTACACCTTC. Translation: CASSPVGARDYGYTF.

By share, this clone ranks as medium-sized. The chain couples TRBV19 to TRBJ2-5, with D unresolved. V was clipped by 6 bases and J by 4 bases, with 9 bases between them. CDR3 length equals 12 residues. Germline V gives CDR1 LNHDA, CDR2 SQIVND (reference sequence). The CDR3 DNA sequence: TGTGCCAGTAGACAGTCCGGAGAGACCCAGTACTTC. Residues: CASRQSGETQYF.

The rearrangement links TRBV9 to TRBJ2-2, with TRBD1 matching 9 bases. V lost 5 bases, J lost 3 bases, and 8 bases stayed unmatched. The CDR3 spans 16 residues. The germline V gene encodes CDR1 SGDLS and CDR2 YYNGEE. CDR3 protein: CASSVTGTGYTGELFF. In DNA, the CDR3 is TGTGCCAGCAGTGTTACCGGGACAGGGTACACCGGGGAGCTGTTTTTT.

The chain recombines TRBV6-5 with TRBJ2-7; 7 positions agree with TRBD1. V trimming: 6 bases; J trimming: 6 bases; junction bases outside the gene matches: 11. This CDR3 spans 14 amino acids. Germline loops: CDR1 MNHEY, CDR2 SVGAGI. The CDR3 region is CASRATGQSGEQYF. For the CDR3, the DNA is TGTGCCAGCAGGGCGACAGGGCAGTCGGGCGAGCAGTACTTC.

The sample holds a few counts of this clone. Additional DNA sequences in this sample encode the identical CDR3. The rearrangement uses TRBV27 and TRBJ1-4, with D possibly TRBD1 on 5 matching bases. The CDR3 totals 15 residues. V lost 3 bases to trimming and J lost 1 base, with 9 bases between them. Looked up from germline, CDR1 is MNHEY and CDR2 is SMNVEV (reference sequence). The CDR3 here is CASSFQQGTNEKLFF. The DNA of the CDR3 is TGTGCCAGCAGTTTTCAGCAGGGAACTAATGAAAAACTGTTTTTT.

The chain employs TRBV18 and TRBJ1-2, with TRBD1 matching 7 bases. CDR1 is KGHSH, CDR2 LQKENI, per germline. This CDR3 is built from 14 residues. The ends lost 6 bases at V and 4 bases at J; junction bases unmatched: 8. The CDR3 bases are TGTGCCAGCTCTCCCGGGACAGCACTCTATGGCTACACCTTC. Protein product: CASSPGTALYGYTF.

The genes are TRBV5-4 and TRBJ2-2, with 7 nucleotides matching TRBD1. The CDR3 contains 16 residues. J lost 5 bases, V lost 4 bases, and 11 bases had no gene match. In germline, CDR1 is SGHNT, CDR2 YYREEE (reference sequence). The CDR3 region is CASSPPNRGATGELFF. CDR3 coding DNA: TGTGCCAGCAGCCCCCCCAACAGGGGCGCGACCGGGGAGCTGTTTTTT.

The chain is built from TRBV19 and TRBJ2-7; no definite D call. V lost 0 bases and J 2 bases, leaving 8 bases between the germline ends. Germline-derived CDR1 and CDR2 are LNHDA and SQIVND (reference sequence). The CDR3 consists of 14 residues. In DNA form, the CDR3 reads TGTGCCAGTAGTATAGATCCTAGTACCTACGAGCAGTACTTC. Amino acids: CASSIDPSTYEQYF.

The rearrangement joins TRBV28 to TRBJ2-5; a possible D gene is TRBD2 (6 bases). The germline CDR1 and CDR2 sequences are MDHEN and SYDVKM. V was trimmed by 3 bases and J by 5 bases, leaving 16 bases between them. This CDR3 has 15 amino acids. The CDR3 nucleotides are TGTGCCAGCAGTTTCGGGGGAGCAGGGCCGGAGACCCAGTACTTC. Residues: CASSFGGAGPETQYF.

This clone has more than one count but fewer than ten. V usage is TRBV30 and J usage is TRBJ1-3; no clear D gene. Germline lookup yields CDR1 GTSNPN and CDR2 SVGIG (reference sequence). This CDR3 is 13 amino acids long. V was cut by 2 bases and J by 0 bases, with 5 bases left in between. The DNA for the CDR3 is TGTGCCTGGAGTCGGTTCTCTGGAAACACCATATATTTT. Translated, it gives CAWSRFSGNTIYF. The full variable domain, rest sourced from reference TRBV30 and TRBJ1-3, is SQTIHQWPATLVQPVGSPLSLECTVEGTSNPNLYWYRQAAGRGLQLLFYSVGIGQISSEVPQNLSASRPQDRQFILSSKKLLLSDSGFYLCAWSRFSGNTIYFGEGSWLTVV.

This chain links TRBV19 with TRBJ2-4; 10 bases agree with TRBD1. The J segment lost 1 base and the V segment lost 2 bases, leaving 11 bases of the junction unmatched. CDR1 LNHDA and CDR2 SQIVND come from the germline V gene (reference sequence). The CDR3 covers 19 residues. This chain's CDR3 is CASSIMGQGSSWAKNIQYF. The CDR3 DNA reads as TGTGCCAGTAGTATAATGGGACAGGGGTCATCGTGGGCCAAAAACATTCAGTACTTC.

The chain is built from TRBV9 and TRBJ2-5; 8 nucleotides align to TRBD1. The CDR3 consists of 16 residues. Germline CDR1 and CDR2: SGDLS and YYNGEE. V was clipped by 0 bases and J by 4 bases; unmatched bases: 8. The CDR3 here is CASSVDSGGAIETQYF. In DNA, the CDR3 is TGTGCCAGCAGCGTAGACTCAGGGGGCGCGATAGAGACCCAGTACTTC.

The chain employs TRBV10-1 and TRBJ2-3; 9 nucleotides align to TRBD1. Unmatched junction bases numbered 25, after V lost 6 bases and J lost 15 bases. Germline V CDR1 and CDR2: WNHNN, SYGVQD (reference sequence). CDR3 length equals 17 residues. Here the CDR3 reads CASSDFTGGRVAEGLYF. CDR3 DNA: TGCGCCAGCAGCGACTTTACAGGGGGCCGCGTCGCGGAGGGCCTTTATTTT.

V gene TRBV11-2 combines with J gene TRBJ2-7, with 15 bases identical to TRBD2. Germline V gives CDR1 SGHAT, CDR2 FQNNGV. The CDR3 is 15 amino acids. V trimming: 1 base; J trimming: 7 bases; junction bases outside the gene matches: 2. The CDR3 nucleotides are TGTGCCAGCAGCTTAGCCGGGACTAGCGGGAGGGAGCAGTACTTC. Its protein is CASSLAGTSGREQYF. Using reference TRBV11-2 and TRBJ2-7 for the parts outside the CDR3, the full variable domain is EAGVAQSPRYKIIEKRQSVAFWCNPISGHATLYWYQQILGQGPKLLIQFQNNGVVDDSQLPKDRFSAERLKGVDSTLKIQPAKLEDSAVYLCASSLAGTSGREQYFGPGTRLTVT.

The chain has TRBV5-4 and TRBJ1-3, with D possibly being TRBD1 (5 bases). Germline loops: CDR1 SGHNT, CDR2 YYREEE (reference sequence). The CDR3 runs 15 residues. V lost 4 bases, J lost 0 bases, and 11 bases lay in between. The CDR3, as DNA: TGTGCCAGCAGCCGAGGGACTGACTCTGGAAACACCATATATTTT. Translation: CASSRGTDSGNTIYF.

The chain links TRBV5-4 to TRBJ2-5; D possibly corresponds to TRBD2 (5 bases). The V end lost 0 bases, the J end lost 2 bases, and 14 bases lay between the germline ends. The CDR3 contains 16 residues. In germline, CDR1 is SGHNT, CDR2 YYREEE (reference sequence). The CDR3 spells CASSLERDSTQETQYF. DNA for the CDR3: TGTGCCAGCAGCTTGGAACGGGATTCCACACAAGAGACCCAGTACTTC. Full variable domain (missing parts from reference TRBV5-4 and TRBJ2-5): ETGVTQSPTHLIKTRGQQVTLRCSSQSGHNTVSWYQQALGQGPQFIFQYYREEENGRGNFPPRFSGLQFPNYSSELNVNALELDDSALYLCASSLERDSTQETQYFGPGTRLLVL.